These 4 T cell receptor beta chains were sequenced from one sample in a study of identical twins. MiXCR, applied by TCRdb to the 5' RACE reads, yields one record per CDR3 protein. The table records roughly 750,000 distinct CDR3 sequences, approximately 21% of them present only once. The same data also contributed to another study, on T cells expressing NK-cell markers.

Sequenced input: PBMCs. These receptors were obtained from a woman under 30 in good health.

The chain uses TRBV5-1 and TRBJ2-6, with unresolved D. V was clipped by 5 bases and J by 0 bases, with 9 bases between them. The CDR3 is 15 residues long. Germline loops: CDR1 SGHRS, CDR2 YFSETQ. The CDR3 DNA reads as TGCGCCAGCAGTTCCCTTGGCTCTGGGGCCAACGTCCTGACTTTC. Translating gives CASSSLGSGANVLTF.

This clonotype was seen a handful of times. V usage is TRBV6-1 and J usage is TRBJ1-5; D may be TRBD1 (5 bases). V dropped 6 bases and J dropped 0 bases, with 6 bases sitting between them. CDR1 is MNHNS and CDR2 is SASEGT in the germline V gene. The CDR3 has 13 amino acids. The CDR3 sequence: CASSGHSNQPQHF. DNA for the CDR3: TGTGCCAGCAGCGGACATAGCAATCAGCCCCAGCATTTT.

The rearrangement uses TRBV5-1 and TRBJ2-7, with 7 nucleotides matching TRBD1. CDR1 and CDR2 (germline): SGHRS, YFSETQ. Losses at the gene ends were 0 bases for V and 2 bases for J; bases not matched to a gene: 5. CDR3 size: 15 residues. Written as DNA, the CDR3 is TGCGCCAGCAGCTTGGAGGACAGGCCCACCTACGAGCAGTACTTC. Translating it yields CASSLEDRPTYEQYF.

The J gene is TRBJ2-7, the V gene TRBV27; no firm D call. The germline CDR1 and CDR2 sequences are MNHEY and SMNVEV (reference sequence). V was trimmed by 5 bases and J by 0 bases, leaving 11 bases between them. This CDR3 is 14 amino acids long. CDR3 region: CASSIRAHSYEQYF. CDR3 nucleotide sequence: TGTGCCAGCAGTATCCGGGCTCACTCCTACGAGCAGTACTTC.